These T cell receptor beta chains were read from a single sample in a study of shared clonotypes between healthy human individuals. Assay used: immunoSEQ multiplex PCR; TCRdb lists only in-frame clones, some missing. The table has some 500,000 clones, 79% seen once; the top ten hold about 12%. The sequencing input was PBMCs. Receptors originate from a woman between 40 and 50 years old in good health. Some clones in this sample may be carry-over from other donors' samples. Each CDR3 is given with its conserved first and last residue. The D gene is left open where the match is weak. Rows give clone size only sometimes, using once, few, many, or a class for an expanded clone.

- TRBJ2-3 - TRBV7-6 CASSSLGGFTDTQYF TGTGCCAGCAGCTCCCTCGGGGGCTTCACAGATACGCAGTATTTT
- TRBJ2-3 - TRBV11-2 CASPRGSGATDTQYF TGTGCCAGCCCTCGGGGCTCGGGCGCAACAGATACGCAGTATTTT
- TRBJ2-5 TRBD2 TRBV9 CASSVGRQGGTSGSWETQYF TGTGCCAGCAGCGTAGGTCGGCAGGGAGGGACTAGCGGGAGTTGGGAGACCCAGTACTTC
few TRBJ1-6 - TRBV15 CATSRGGARNSPLHF TGTGCCACCAGCAGAGGAGGGGCGAGGAATTCACCCCTCCACTTT
- TRBJ1-2 - TRBV28 CATRGANYGYTF TGTGCCACTCGCGGGGCTAACTATGGCTACACCTTC
- TRBJ2-7 - TRBV2 CASSEGLTYEQYF TGTGCCAGCAGTGAAGGCCTAACCTACGAGCAGTACTTC
- TRBJ1-1 - TRBV5-1 CASSLATAGPTEAFF TGCGCCAGCAGCTTGGCCACGGCAGGGCCGACTGAAGCTTTCTTT
once TRBJ1-1 - TRBV6-6 CASSYSRVGGNTEAFF TGTGCCAGCAGTTACTCGAGGGTCGGAGGGAACACTGAAGCTTTCTTT
- TRBJ2-6 - TRBV5-5 CASSPRPEGGANVLTF TGTGCCAGCAGCCCACGACCGGAAGGTGGGGCCAACGTCCTGACTTTC
- TRBJ2-1 - TRBV5-1 CASSFNPGDNEQFF TGCGCCAGCAGCTTTAATCCAGGGGACAATGAGCAGTTCTTC
- TRBJ1-1 - TRBV6-5 CASSYGGGTEAFF TGTGCCAGCAGTTACGGTGGTGGGACTGAAGCTTTCTTT
once TRBJ2-7 TRBD2 TRBV30 CAWRRLAGVYEQYF TGTGCCTGGAGGCGTCTAGCGGGAGTCTACGAGCAGTACTTC
once TRBJ1-3 - TRBV10-3 CAISESTSINTIYF TGTGCCATCAGTGAGTCCACTTCGATAAACACCATATATTTT
- TRBJ1-5 - TRBV28 CASTLVNQPQHF TGTGCCAGCACCTTGGTGAATCAGCCCCAGCATTTT
once TRBJ2-5 - TRBV27 CASSLSGRETQYF TGTGCCAGCAGTTTATCAGGGCGGGAGACCCAGTACTTC
once TRBJ1-4 - TRBV7-9 CASSSGQANEKLFF TGTGCCAGCAGCTCCGGACAAGCAAATGAAAAACTGTTTTTT
- TRBJ2-1 - TRBV9 CASSLGGASLRRSSYNEQFF TGTGCCAGCAGCCTCGGCGGGGCAAGCCTCAGGAGGAGCTCCTACAATGAGCAGTTCTTC
few TRBJ2-7 - TRBV29-1 CSVKHRLF TGCAGCGTCAAGCACCGCCTCTTC
once TRBJ2-2 TRBD2 TRBV7-2 CASSRAGVSSGELFF TGTGCCAGCAGCCGAGCGGGAGTCTCGTCCGGGGAGCTGTTTTTT
- TRBJ2-3 TRBD2 TRBV27 CASSSPAGSTDTQYF TGTGCCAGCAGTTCCCCAGCGGGGAGCACAGATACGCAGTATTTT
- TRBJ2-1 TRBD2 TRBV10-2 CASSESPTVAGARGEQFF TGCGCCAGCAGTGAGTCGCCCACAGTAGCGGGAGCTCGGGGGGAGCAGTTCTTC
- TRBJ2-3 TRBD1 TRBV5-4 CASSAAGTGGTDTQYF TGTGCCAGCAGCGCGGCCGGGACAGGGGGCACAGATACGCAGTATTTT
few TRBJ2-7 - TRBV5-1 CASSLEEGSPSYEQYF TGCGCCAGCAGCTTGGAGGAGGGATCCCCCTCCTACGAGCAGTACTTC
- TRBJ2-6 - TRBV7-9 CASSNPPGGGSPGANVLTF TGTGCCAGCAGCAACCCGCCAGGGGGAGGTTCTCCTGGGGCCAACGTCCTGACTTTC
few TRBJ1-2 - TRBV6-5 CASSSGGVDYGYTF TGTGCCAGCAGTTCAGGAGGGGTAGACTATGGCTACACCTTC
- TRBJ2-1 - TRBV2 CASRKENEQFF TGTGCCAGCAGAAAAGAGAATGAGCAGTTCTTC
- TRBJ2-1 - TRBV10-2 CASSAHNEQFF TGCGCCAGCAGTGCACACAATGAGCAGTTCTTC
- TRBJ2-5 - TRBV29-1 CSVGYGGHQETQYF TGCAGCGTTGGGTATGGCGGGCACCAAGAGACCCAGTACTTC
- TRBJ2-1 TRBD2 TRBV4-2 CASSLVTGGYNEQFF TGTGCCAGCAGCCTGGTGACGGGAGGGTACAATGAGCAGTTCTTC
- TRBJ2-1 TRBD2 TRBV29-1 CSVGDWGGREQFF TGCAGCGTTGGCGATTGGGGGGGTCGAGAGCAGTTCTTC
- TRBJ2-2 - TRBV30 CAWSVGSPSSVTGELFF TGTGCCTGGAGTGTAGGGTCCCCCTCGAGCGTCACCGGGGAGCTGTTTTTT
- TRBJ1-3 - TRBV4-1 CASSQNSANSGNTIYF TGCGCCAGCAGCCAAAATAGCGCTAACTCTGGAAACACCATATATTTT
- TRBJ2-2 TRBD2 TRBV15 CATSRPGLAGTGELFF TGTGCCACCAGCAGGCCGGGACTAGCGGGAACCGGGGAGCTGTTTTTT
many TRBJ2-7 - TRBV1 CTSSHKLITAHYEQYF TGCACCAGCAGCCACAAGCTTATAACTGCCCACTACGAGCAGTACTTC
once TRBJ2-3 TRBD1 TRBV6-4 CASSDAGQGPQYF TGTGCCAGCAGTGACGCGGGACAGGGACCGCAGTATTTT
- TRBJ2-3 TRBD2 TRBV28 CASTTSRLADPVYHTDTQYF TGTGCCAGCACCACGTCAAGACTAGCGGACCCCGTTTATCACACAGATACGCAGTATTTT
- TRBJ2-2 TRBD1 TRBV30 CAWSVRGRGYTGELFF TGTGCCTGGAGTGTAAGGGGCAGGGGGTACACCGGGGAGCTGTTTTTT
- TRBJ1-1 - TRBV6-6 CASSYSQGYTEAFF TGTGCCAGCAGTTACTCGCAGGGCTACACTGAAGCTTTCTTT
- TRBJ1-2 - TRBV5-5 CASSSRPDRMGYGYTF TGTGCCAGCAGCTCCCGACCCGACAGGATGGGCTATGGCTACACCTTC
- TRBJ1-1 TRBD1 TRBV5-4 CASSQPGQPGTEAFF TGTGCCAGCTCACAACCGGGACAGCCAGGCACTGAAGCTTTCTTT
- TRBJ2-5 - TRBV10-3 CAINSQGEGETQYF TGTGCCATCAATTCACAGGGGGAGGGAGAGACCCAGTACTTC
- TRBJ2-7 - TRBV7-3 CASSPWGDKEQYF TGTGCCAGCAGCCCCTGGGGGGATAAGGAGCAGTACTTC
- TRBJ2-7 - TRBV2 CASSVDTTYEQYF TGTGCCAGCAGTGTGGACACCACCTACGAGCAGTACTTC
- TRBJ2-7 TRBD2 TRBV27 CASSSLAGADGEQYF TGTGCCAGCAGTTCCCTAGCGGGAGCGGATGGCGAGCAGTACTTC
- TRBJ2-5 TRBD2 TRBV27 CASSYRGPYGGWSETQYF TGTGCCAGCAGTTATCGAGGCCCCTACGGGGGGTGGAGCGAGACCCAGTACTTC
- TRBJ2-3 TRBD2 TRBV5-1 CASSLLSLAGGGITDTQYF TGCGCCAGCAGCCTACTCAGTCTAGCGGGAGGCGGGATCACAGATACGCAGTATTTT
- TRBJ1-1 - TRBV18 CASSRDPEWRRTEAFF TGTGCCAGCTCACGAGACCCCGAGTGGCGGCGCACTGAAGCTTTCTTT
few TRBJ2-7 - TRBV11-2 CASSFGRGYEQYF TGTGCCAGCAGCTTCGGGCGGGGCTACGAGCAGTACTTC
- TRBJ2-5 - TRBV19 CASSIRGTRIQETQYF TGTGCCAGTAGTATAAGGGGCACCAGGATCCAAGAGACCCAGTACTTC
- TRBJ2-3 TRBD1 TRBV5-5 CASSEGQGWDTQYF TGTGCCAGCAGCGAAGGACAGGGGTGGGATACGCAGTATTTT
- TRBJ2-7 - TRBV9 CASSPPRAIYEQYF TGTGCCAGCTCCCCGCCCAGGGCTATCTACGAGCAGTACTTC
once TRBJ2-5 - TRBV29-1 CSAPYGGRSETQYF TGCAGCGCGCCCTACGGGGGCAGGTCAGAGACCCAGTACTTC
- TRBJ2-5 TRBD2 TRBV4-1 CASSQRVGLATVAETQYF TGCGCCAGCAGCCAGCGAGTCGGACTAGCGACTGTCGCGGAGACCCAGTACTTC
- TRBJ2-1 - TRBV20-1 CSARLDNEQFF TGCAGTGCACGACTGGACAATGAGCAGTTCTTC
once TRBJ1-3 - TRBV5-5 CASSLGYVPPSGNTIYF TGTGCCAGCAGCTTGGGTTATGTCCCACCGTCCGGAAACACCATATATTTT
- TRBJ2-7 TRBD1 TRBV2 CASSEGDRVPYEQYF TGTGCCAGCAGTGAAGGGGACAGGGTCCCCTACGAGCAGTACTTC
- TRBJ2-2 TRBD2 TRBV19 CASTSGSGRLTGELFF TGTGCCAGTACGTCCGGTAGCGGGAGGTTGACCGGGGAGCTGTTTTTT
- TRBJ2-7 TRBD1 TRBV5-1 CASSRGQGNSYEQYF TGCGCCAGCAGCCGGGGACAGGGGAACTCCTACGAGCAGTACTTC
- TRBJ2-5 - TRBV15 CATSRGRSQETQYF TGTGCCACCAGCAGAGGCAGGTCCCAAGAGACCCAGTACTTC